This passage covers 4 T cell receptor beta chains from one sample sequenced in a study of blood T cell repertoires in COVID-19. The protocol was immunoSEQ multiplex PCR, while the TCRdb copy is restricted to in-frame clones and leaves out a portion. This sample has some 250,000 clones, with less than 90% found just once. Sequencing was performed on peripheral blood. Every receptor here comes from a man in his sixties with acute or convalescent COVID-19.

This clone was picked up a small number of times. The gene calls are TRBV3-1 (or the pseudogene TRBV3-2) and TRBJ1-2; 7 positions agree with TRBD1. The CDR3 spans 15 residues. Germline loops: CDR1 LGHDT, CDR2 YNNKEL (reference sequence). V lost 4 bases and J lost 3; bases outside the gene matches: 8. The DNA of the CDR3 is TGTGCCAGCAGCCCTGGGGACAGAGGGGACTATGGCTACACCTTC. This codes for CASSPGDRGDYGYTF.

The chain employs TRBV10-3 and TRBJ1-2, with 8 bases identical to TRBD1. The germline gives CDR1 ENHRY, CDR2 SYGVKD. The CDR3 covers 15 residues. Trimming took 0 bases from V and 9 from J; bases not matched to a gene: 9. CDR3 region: CAISESKGQAISYTF. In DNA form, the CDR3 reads TGTGCCATCAGTGAGTCTAAGGGACAGGCTATCAGCTACACCTTC.

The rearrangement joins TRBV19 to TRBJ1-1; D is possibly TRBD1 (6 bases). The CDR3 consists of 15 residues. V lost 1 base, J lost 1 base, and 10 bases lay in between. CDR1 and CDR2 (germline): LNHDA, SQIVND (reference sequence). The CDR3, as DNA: TGTGCCAGTAGTATAGTTACACAGGGGAACACTGAAGCTTTCTTT. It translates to CASSIVTQGNTEAFF.

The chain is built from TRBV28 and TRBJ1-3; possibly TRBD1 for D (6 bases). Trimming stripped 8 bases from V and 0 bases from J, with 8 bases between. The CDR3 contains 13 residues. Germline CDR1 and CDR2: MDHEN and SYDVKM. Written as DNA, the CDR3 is TGTGCCAGCGGGGGCTTCTCTGGAAACACCATATATTTT. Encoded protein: CASGGFSGNTIYF.